The clone carrying this T cell receptor beta chain showed up just a few times. Its antigen remains unidentified. The patients chosen for sequencing had shown expansion of CD8+CD57+ cells (detected by flow cytometry). In all patients, the disease was severe acquired aplastic anemia. Genomic DNA provided the template from which TCR beta VDJ and CDR3 profiles were obtained. TCRdb re-analysed the reads in MiXCR, keeping a single row per CDR3 protein. Of some 120,000 distinct CDR3 sequences detected, approximately 40% appear once; the ten largest clones hold approximately 2.6%. The entry originates in a study of CD8+CD57+ T cells in acquired aplastic anemia. Whole-study results and caveats: Statistical testing detected no significant gap in CD8+ Simpson's diversity between patients and controls.

V gave up 1 base and J gave up 0 bases; unmatched junction bases: 4. CDR1 SGHTA and CDR2 FQGTGA come from the germline V gene. This CDR3 has 16 residues. The specimen sequenced was sorted CD4+, CD8+, or CD8+CD57+ T cells (not recorded which) from PBMCs. The source of this sequence is a human donor with aplastic anemia. The gene calls are TRBV7-3 and TRBJ2-3, with 7 bases identical to TRBD2. CDR3 DNA: TGTGCCAGCAGCTTAATCCCAGCGGGGAGCACAGATACGCAGTATTTT. It codes for CASSLIPAGSTDTQYF. Drawing the rest from reference TRBV7-3 and TRBJ2-3, the complete variable domain is GAGVSQTPSNKVTEKGKYVELRCDPISGHTALYWYRQSLGQGPEFLIYFQGTGAADDSGLPNDRFFAVRPEGSVSTLKIQRTERGDSAVYLCASSLIPAGSTDTQYFGPGTRLTVL.